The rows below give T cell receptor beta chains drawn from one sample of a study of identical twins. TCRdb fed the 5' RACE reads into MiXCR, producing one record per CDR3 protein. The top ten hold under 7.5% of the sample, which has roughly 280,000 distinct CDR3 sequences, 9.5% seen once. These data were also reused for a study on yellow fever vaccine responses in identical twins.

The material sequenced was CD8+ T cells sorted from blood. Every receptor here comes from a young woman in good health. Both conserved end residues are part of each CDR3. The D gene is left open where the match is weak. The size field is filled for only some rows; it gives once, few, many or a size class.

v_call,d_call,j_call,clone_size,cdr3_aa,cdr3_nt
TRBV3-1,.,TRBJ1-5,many,CASSQGYSNQPQHF,TGTGCCAGCAGCCAGGGGTATAGCAATCAGCCCCAGCATTTT
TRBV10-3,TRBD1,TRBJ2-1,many,CAISVDRDNEQFF,TGTGCCATCAGTGTGGACAGGGACAATGAGCAGTTCTTC
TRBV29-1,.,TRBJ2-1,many,CSVVGPTFYEQFF,TGCAGCGTTGTCGGGCCTACGTTCTATGAGCAGTTCTTC
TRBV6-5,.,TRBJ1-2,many,CASSYSIPIGGMGGYTF,TGTGCCAGCAGTTACTCTATTCCCATTGGAGGGATGGGCGGCTACACCTTC
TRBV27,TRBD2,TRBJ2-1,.,CASSLGSSGGIEYNEQFF,TGTGCCAGCAGTTTAGGGTCTAGCGGGGGGATCGAGTACAATGAGCAGTTCTTC
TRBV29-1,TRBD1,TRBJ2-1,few,CSVEDLGPTGADNEQFF,TGCAGCGTTGAAGATCTCGGTCCCACAGGGGCGGACAATGAGCAGTTCTTC
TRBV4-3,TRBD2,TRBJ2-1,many,CASSQELVAGGLEQFF,TGCGCCAGCAGCCAAGAATTGGTAGCGGGAGGGCTGGAGCAGTTCTTC
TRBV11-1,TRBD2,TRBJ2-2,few,CASSFPTMGLAANTGELFF,TGTGCCAGCAGCTTCCCCACCATGGGACTAGCGGCCAACACCGGGGAGCTGTTTTTT
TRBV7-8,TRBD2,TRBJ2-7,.,CASSLVGLAGSDEQYF,TGTGCCAGCAGCTTAGTGGGACTAGCGGGATCCGACGAGCAGTACTTC
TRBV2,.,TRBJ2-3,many,CASIEFGRRYTDTQYF,TGTGCCAGCATCGAGTTTGGCCGACGCTACACAGATACGCAGTATTTT
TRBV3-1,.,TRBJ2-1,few,CASSPPSGNEQFF,TGTGCCAGCAGCCCACCGTCGGGGAATGAGCAGTTCTTC
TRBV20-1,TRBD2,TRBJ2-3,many,CSATQAGGHTDTQYF,TGCAGTGCTACTCAGGCGGGGGGGCATACAGATACGCAGTATTTT
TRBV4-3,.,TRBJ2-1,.,CASSQERLHNEQFF,TGCGCCAGCAGCCAGGAGCGGCTTCACAATGAGCAGTTCTTC
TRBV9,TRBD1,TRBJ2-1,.,CASSPNLRGLDNEQFF,TGTGCCAGCAGCCCTAACCTCAGGGGGCTGGATAATGAGCAGTTCTTC
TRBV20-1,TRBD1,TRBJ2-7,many,CSARRTGDFYEQYF,TGCAGTGCTAGGCGGACAGGCGACTTCTACGAGCAGTACTTC
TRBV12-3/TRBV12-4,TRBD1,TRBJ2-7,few,CASSNRGLEQYF,TGTGCCAGCAGTAACAGGGGTCTCGAGCAGTACTTC
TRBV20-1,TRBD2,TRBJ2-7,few,CSARELAGDPYEQYF,TGCAGTGCTAGAGAATTAGCGGGAGACCCCTACGAGCAGTACTTC
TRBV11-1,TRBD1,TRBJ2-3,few,CASSLPGQGTGPGTDTQYF,TGTGCCAGCAGTCTACCGGGACAGGGGACCGGCCCAGGCACAGATACGCAGTATTTT
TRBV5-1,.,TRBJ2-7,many,CASSGVPGPYEQYF,TGCGCCAGCAGCGGGGTCCCTGGGCCCTACGAGCAGTACTTC
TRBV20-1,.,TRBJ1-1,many,CSAPRPEALGTEAFF,TGCAGTGCACCCAGACCCGAAGCCCTTGGGACTGAAGCTTTCTTT
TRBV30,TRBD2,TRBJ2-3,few,CAWSVLAGDEDTQYF,TGTGCCTGGAGTGTACTCGCGGGGGACGAGGATACGCAGTATTTT
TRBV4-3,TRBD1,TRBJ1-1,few,CASSQDTGQAEAFF,TGCGCCAGCAGCCAAGATACGGGACAGGCAGAAGCTTTCTTT
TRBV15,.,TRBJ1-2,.,CATSRDLAADGYTF,TGTGCCACCAGCAGAGATTTGGCCGCCGATGGCTACACCTTC
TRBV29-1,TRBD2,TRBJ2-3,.,CSVTAGDGTDTQYF,TGCAGCGTCACAGCGGGAGACGGCACAGATACGCAGTATTTT
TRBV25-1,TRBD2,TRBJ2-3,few,CASSVGGLAGGLDTQYF,TGTGCCAGCAGTGTTGGGGGCCTAGCGGGGGGCTTAGATACGCAGTATTTT
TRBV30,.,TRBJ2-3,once,CACSLAVADTQYF,TGTGCCTGTTCCCTAGCTGTAGCAGATACGCAGTATTTT
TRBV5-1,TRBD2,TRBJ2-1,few,CASSSNLAGGPSKYNEQFF,TGCGCCAGCAGCTCAAACCTAGCGGGGGGCCCCTCTAAATACAATGAGCAGTTCTTC
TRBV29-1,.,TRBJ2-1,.,CSVQHRVPTSSYNEQFF,TGCAGCGTCCAGCACAGGGTACCGACCAGCTCCTACAATGAGCAGTTCTTC
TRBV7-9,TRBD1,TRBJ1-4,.,CASSPRQGVDEKLFF,TGTGCCAGCAGCCCGAGACAGGGGGTAGATGAAAAACTGTTTTTT
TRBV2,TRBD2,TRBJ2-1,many,CASSPESGVYNEQFF,TGTGCCAGCAGTCCTGAAAGCGGGGTTTACAATGAGCAGTTCTTC
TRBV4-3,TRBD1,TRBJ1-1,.,CASSQYRGGEAFF,TGCGCCAGCAGCCAATACAGGGGTGGTGAAGCTTTCTTT
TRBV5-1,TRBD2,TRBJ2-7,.,CASSLVAGGREQYF,TGCGCCAGCAGCTTGGTAGCGGGGGGGCGCGAGCAGTACTTC
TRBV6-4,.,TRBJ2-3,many,CASSDHPESTDTQYF,TGTGCCAGCAGTGACCATCCGGAGAGCACAGATACGCAGTATTTT
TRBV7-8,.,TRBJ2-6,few,CASSPYISGANVLTF,TGTGCCAGCAGCCCCTACATCTCTGGGGCCAACGTCCTGACTTTC
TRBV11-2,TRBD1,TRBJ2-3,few,CASSLSPSLNRGLTDTQYF,TGTGCCAGCAGCCTTTCCCCGTCTTTAAACAGGGGGCTAACAGATACGCAGTATTTT
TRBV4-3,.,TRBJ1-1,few,CASSQVREVNTEAFF,TGCGCCAGCAGCCAAGTGAGGGAAGTGAACACTGAAGCTTTCTTT
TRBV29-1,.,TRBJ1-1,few,CSVDQGTSTEAFF,TGCAGCGTTGATCAAGGGACCAGCACTGAAGCTTTCTTT
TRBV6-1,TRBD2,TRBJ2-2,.,CASGAGDGHTGELFF,TGTGCCAGCGGAGCGGGGGACGGTCACACCGGGGAGCTGTTTTTT
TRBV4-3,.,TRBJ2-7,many,CASSQDPRTLSEQYF,TGCGCCAGCAGCCAAGATCCCCGGACACTAAGCGAGCAGTACTTC
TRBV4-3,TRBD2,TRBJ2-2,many,CASSQDPGTSGRYAGELFF,TGCGCCAGCAGCCAAGACCCTGGGACTAGCGGGAGATACGCCGGGGAGCTGTTTTTT
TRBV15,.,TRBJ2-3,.,CATSRDLVRLTDTQYF,TGTGCCACCAGCAGAGATTTAGTGCGGCTCACAGATACGCAGTATTTT